These 2 T cell receptor beta chains were all obtained from the same sample, sequenced in a study of blood T cell repertoires in COVID-19 (TCRdb year 2020). Library creation used the immunoSEQ multiplex PCR assay. The source is immuneACCESS, and TCRdb retained only in-frame sequences with V and J called. Part of the clones is not carried over; for the studies checked, unresolved V genes explain less than half of this, and the remainder is unexplained. The sample yields around 82,000 clones; 70% to 90% were counted once. The ten largest clonotypes hold 6% to 6.5% of the sample. Sequenced input: peripheral blood. The receptors derive from a man aged 80 or over with COVID-19, enrolled during active disease.

V and J are TRBV6-5 and TRBJ1-2; no clear D gene. CDR1 is MNHEY and CDR2 is SVGAGI in the germline V gene. V was trimmed by 5 bases and J by 8 bases, leaving 15 bases between them. CDR3 length: 13 amino acids. The CDR3 sequence: CASSPDNFQGYTF. Written as DNA, the CDR3 is TGTGCCAGCAGTCCTGACAATTTTCAAGGCTACACCTTC.

This clone was counted between two and nine times. The chain uses TRBV7-2 and TRBJ2-2, with D possibly TRBD1 on 5 matching bases. This CDR3 is 16 amino acids long. The germline gives CDR1 SGHTA, CDR2 FQGNSA. V lost 6 bases, J lost 1 base, and 15 bases lay in between. The CDR3 nucleotides are TGTGCCAGCAGAAAAGGACACCAGTTGAACACCGGGGAGCTGTTTTTT. It is translated as CASRKGHQLNTGELFF.